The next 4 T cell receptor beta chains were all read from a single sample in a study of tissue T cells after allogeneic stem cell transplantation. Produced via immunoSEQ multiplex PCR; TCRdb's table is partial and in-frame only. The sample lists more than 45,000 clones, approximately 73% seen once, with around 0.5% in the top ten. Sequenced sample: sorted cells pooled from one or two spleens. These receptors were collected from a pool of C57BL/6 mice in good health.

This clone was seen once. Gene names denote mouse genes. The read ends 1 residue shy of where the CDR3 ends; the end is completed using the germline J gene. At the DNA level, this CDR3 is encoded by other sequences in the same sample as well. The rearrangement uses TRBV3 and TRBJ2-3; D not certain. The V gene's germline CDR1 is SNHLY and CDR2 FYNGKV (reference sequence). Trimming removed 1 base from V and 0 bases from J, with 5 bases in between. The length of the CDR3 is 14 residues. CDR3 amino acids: CASSLGDSAETLYF. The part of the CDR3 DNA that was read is TGTGCCAGCAGCTTAGGCGACAGTGCAGAAACGCTGTAT. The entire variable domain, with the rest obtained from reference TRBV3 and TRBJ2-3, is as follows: GPKVLQIPSHQIIDMGQMVTLNCDPVSNHLYFYWYKQILGQQMEFLVNFYNGKVMEKSKLFKDQFSVERPDGSYFTLKIQPTALEDSAVYFCASSLGDSAETLYFGSGTRLTVL.

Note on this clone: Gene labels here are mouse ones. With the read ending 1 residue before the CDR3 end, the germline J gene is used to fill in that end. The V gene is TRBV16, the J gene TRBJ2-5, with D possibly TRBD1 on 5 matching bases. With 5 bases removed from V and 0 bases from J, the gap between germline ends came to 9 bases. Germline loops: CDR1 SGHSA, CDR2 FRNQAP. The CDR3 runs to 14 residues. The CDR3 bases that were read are TGTGCAAGCAGCCCCGACAGTAACCAAGACACCCAGTAC. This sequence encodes CASSPDSNQDTQY. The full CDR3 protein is CASSPDSNQDTQYF.

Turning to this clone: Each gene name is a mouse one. This CDR3 is CASSPFFNQDTQYF. Partial CDR3 DNA: TGTGCCAGCAGTCCCTTCTTTAACCAAGACACCCAGTAC. This chain joins TRBV14 and TRBJ2-5; D ambiguous. The read gets to within 1 residue of the CDR3 end, and the germline J gene fills in the rest. The V end was cut by 4 bases, the J end by 0 bases, with 9 bases between. The CDR3 extends over 14 amino acids. Germline values: CDR1 SGHDT, CDR2 FRDEAV.

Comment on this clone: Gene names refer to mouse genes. This CDR3 reads CASSPDISQNTLYF. CDR3 DNA (partial): TGTGCCAGCAGCCCAGACATTAGTCAAAACACCTTGTAC. The chain uses TRBV5 and TRBJ2-4; D uncertain. With the read ending 1 residue before the CDR3 end, the germline J gene is used to fill in that end. This CDR3 is 14 amino acids long. Trimming removed 4 bases at V and 0 bases at J, with 8 bases between. The germline gives CDR1 LGHNA, CDR2 YNLKQL (reference sequence).